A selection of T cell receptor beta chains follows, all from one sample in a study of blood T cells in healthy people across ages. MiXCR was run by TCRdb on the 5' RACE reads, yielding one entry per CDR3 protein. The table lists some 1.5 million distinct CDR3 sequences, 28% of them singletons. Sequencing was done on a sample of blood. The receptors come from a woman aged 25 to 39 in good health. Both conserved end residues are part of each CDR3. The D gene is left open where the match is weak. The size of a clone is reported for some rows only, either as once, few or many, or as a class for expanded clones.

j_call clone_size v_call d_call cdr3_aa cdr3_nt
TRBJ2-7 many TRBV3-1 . CASSPLGAYEQYF TGTGCCAGCAGTCCTTTAGGGGCCTACGAGCAGTACTTC
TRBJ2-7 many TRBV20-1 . CSAIVREGFSYEQYF TGCAGTGCTATAGTCAGAGAAGGATTCTCCTACGAGCAGTACTTC
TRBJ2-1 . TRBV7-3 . CASSKAGYNEQFF TGTGCCAGCTCCAAGGCAGGTTACAATGAGCAGTTCTTC
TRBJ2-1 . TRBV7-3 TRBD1 CASSLSPGTGVYNEQFF TGTGCCAGCAGCCTTAGCCCGGGGACAGGCGTTTACAATGAGCAGTTCTTC
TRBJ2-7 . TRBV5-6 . CASSSPGGNQGYEQYF TGTGCCAGCAGCTCCCCTGGGGGGAATCAAGGCTACGAGCAGTACTTC
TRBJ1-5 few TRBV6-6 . CASSYIQYSNQPQHF TGTGCCAGCAGTTACATACAGTATAGCAATCAGCCCCAGCATTTT
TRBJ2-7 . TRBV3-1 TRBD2 CASTLAGTTYEQYF TGTGCCAGCACCTTAGCGGGGACTACCTACGAGCAGTACTTC
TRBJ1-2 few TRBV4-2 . CASNQAEVASGYTF TGTGCCAGCAATCAGGCCGAAGTGGCAAGTGGCTACACCTTC
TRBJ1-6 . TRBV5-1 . CASSLDVNSPLHF TGCGCCAGCAGCTTGGACGTCAATTCACCCCTCCACTTT
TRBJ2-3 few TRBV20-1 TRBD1 CSALQGYTDTQYF TGCAGTGCTCTACAGGGGTACACAGATACGCAGTATTTT